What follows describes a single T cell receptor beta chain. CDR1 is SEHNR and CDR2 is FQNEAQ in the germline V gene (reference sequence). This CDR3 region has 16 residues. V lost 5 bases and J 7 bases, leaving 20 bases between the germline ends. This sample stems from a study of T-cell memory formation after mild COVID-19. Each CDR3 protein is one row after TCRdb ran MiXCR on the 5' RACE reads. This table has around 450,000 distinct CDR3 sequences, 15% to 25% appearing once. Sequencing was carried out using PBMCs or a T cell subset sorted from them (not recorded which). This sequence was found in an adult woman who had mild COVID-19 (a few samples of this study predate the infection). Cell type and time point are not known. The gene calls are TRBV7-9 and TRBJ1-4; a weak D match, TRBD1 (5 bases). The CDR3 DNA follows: TGTGCCAGCAGCCCTGACATCCGAAGGGGAAGTGAAAAACTGTTTTTT. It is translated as CASSPDIRRGSEKLFF.